This is a list of T cell receptor beta chains from one sample in a study of T cell responses to AZD1222 COVID-19 vaccine. The data were produced by immunoSEQ multiplex PCR, yet TCRdb's version contains in-frame clones alone and is incomplete. This sample has 150,000 or so clones, with around 89% found just once. The sample here was peripheral blood, taken on day 0 of AZD1222 vaccination. Receptors originate from an adult in good health. CDR3s include the opening cysteine and the closing phenylalanine or tryptophan. D genes are given only for firm matches. For some rows the clone size is stated as once, few or many, or as a class when expanded; others skip it.

d_gene: .; j_gene: TRBJ2-2; v_gene: TRBV6-5; abundance: .; CDR3nt: TGTGCCAGCAGCTCCCTGGGCCTCGGGGAGCTGTTTTTT; CDR3aa: CASSSLGLGELFF
d_gene: .; j_gene: TRBJ1-1; v_gene: TRBV6-5; abundance: once; CDR3nt: TGTGCCAGCAGTTACTCGGATTGGGGGGGTGATGAAGCTTTCTTT; CDR3aa: CASSYSDWGGDEAFF
d_gene: .; j_gene: TRBJ2-7; v_gene: TRBV18; abundance: few; CDR3nt: TGTGCCAGCGGTGGCGGCTACGAGCAGTACTTC; CDR3aa: CASGGGYEQYF
d_gene: .; j_gene: TRBJ1-3; v_gene: TRBV28; abundance: .; CDR3nt: TGTGCCAGCAGACCTCGACCGGGACTCGACTCTGGAAACACCATATATTTT; CDR3aa: CASRPRPGLDSGNTIYF
d_gene: .; j_gene: TRBJ2-3; v_gene: TRBV28; abundance: .; CDR3nt: TGTGCCAGCAGTTCCCAATTTGGGCTCCGCGGGGCAGATACGCAGTATTTT; CDR3aa: CASSSQFGLRGADTQYF
d_gene: TRBD2; j_gene: TRBJ2-1; v_gene: TRBV27; abundance: .; CDR3nt: TGTGCCAGCAGTTGGACTAGCGGGCTCTCCTACAATGAGCAGTTCTTC; CDR3aa: CASSWTSGLSYNEQFF
d_gene: .; j_gene: TRBJ1-5; v_gene: TRBV19; abundance: .; CDR3nt: TGTGCCAGTAGAAATGGGGCAGGTTTTTCTACCAATCAGCCCCAGCATTTT; CDR3aa: CASRNGAGFSTNQPQHF
d_gene: TRBD1; j_gene: TRBJ2-1; v_gene: TRBV9; abundance: .; CDR3nt: TGTGCCAGCAGCGTAAGAGGACAGGGAGCCTACAATGAGCAGTTCTTC; CDR3aa: CASSVRGQGAYNEQFF
d_gene: .; j_gene: TRBJ1-1; v_gene: TRBV20-1; abundance: .; CDR3nt: TGCAGTGCTAGTCCTAAAGGGTTCATGAACACTGAAGCTTTCTTT; CDR3aa: CSASPKGFMNTEAFF
d_gene: .; j_gene: TRBJ2-1; v_gene: TRBV19; abundance: once; CDR3nt: TGTGCCAGTAGTCGGACAAGCGGGCTAACCCTCCCCCTCTTCTTC; CDR3aa: CASSRTSGLTLPLFF
d_gene: .; j_gene: TRBJ2-1; v_gene: TRBV4-3; abundance: .; CDR3nt: TGCGCCAGCAGCCGTCCGCCCCCCCATGAGCAGTTCTTC; CDR3aa: CASSRPPPHEQFF
d_gene: TRBD1; j_gene: TRBJ1-1; v_gene: TRBV6-4; abundance: .; CDR3nt: TGTGCCAGCAGTGCCGACCAACAGGGGGAAGCTTTCTTT; CDR3aa: CASSADQQGEAFF
d_gene: TRBD1; j_gene: TRBJ1-1; v_gene: TRBV5-4; abundance: .; CDR3nt: TGTGCCAGCAGCTCGAGACAGGGGAGTCACACTGAAGCTTTCTTT; CDR3aa: CASSSRQGSHTEAFF
d_gene: TRBD2; j_gene: TRBJ2-5; v_gene: TRBV7-9; abundance: .; CDR3nt: TGTGCCAGCAGCTTGGTGGGGGGGCAAGAGACCCAGTACTTC; CDR3aa: CASSLVGGQETQYF
d_gene: .; j_gene: TRBJ1-5; v_gene: TRBV2; abundance: .; CDR3nt: TGTGCCAGCAGCAAAAGACAGGAACAGCCCCAGCATTTT; CDR3aa: CASSKRQEQPQHF
d_gene: TRBD2; j_gene: TRBJ2-7; v_gene: TRBV6-5; abundance: .; CDR3nt: TGTGCCAGCACCCGCACTAGCGGCTACGAGCAGTACTTC; CDR3aa: CASTRTSGYEQYF
d_gene: .; j_gene: TRBJ1-1; v_gene: TRBV7-9; abundance: .; CDR3nt: TGTGCCAGCAGCTTAGAGAGGACGGTGAACACTGAAGCTTTCTTT; CDR3aa: CASSLERTVNTEAFF
d_gene: .; j_gene: TRBJ1-4; v_gene: TRBV10-3; abundance: .; CDR3nt: TGTGCCATCAGTGCATCAGGGCGAGATGAAAAACTGTTTTTT; CDR3aa: CAISASGRDEKLFF
d_gene: TRBD2; j_gene: TRBJ2-3; v_gene: TRBV7-2; abundance: once; CDR3nt: TGTGCCAGCAGCTTAGTACTAGCGGGAGGGCCCAAGACAGATACGCAGTATTTT; CDR3aa: CASSLVLAGGPKTDTQYF
d_gene: .; j_gene: TRBJ1-1; v_gene: TRBV3-1/TRBV3-2; abundance: .; CDR3nt: TGTGCCAGCAGCCAAGTAATGGGGAACACTGAAGCTTTCTTT; CDR3aa: CASSQVMGNTEAFF
d_gene: .; j_gene: TRBJ2-1; v_gene: TRBV11-3; abundance: .; CDR3nt: TGTGCCAGCAGCTTAGCCCGGGGGCAGGGTGAGCAGTTCTTC; CDR3aa: CASSLARGQGEQFF
d_gene: .; j_gene: TRBJ1-5; v_gene: TRBV6-6; abundance: .; CDR3nt: TGTGCCTCGGGGACGGCCCCTTATCAGCCCCAGCATTTT; CDR3aa: CASGTAPYQPQHF
d_gene: .; j_gene: TRBJ2-3; v_gene: TRBV6-2/TRBV6-3; abundance: .; CDR3nt: TGTGCCAGCAGTTCCACGGCCACAGATACGCAGTATTTT; CDR3aa: CASSSTATDTQYF
d_gene: TRBD1; j_gene: TRBJ1-2; v_gene: TRBV4-3; abundance: .; CDR3nt: TGCGCCAGCAGCCAAAAGACAGGGTATGGCTACACCTTC; CDR3aa: CASSQKTGYGYTF
d_gene: .; j_gene: TRBJ2-3; v_gene: TRBV18; abundance: .; CDR3nt: TGTGCCAGCGGTAGGGAAACAGATACGCAGTATTTT; CDR3aa: CASGRETDTQYF
d_gene: .; j_gene: TRBJ1-5; v_gene: TRBV25-1; abundance: .; CDR3nt: TGTGCCAGCAGTGAGGCAGGCCTAAATCAGCCCCAGCATTTT; CDR3aa: CASSEAGLNQPQHF
d_gene: .; j_gene: TRBJ1-5; v_gene: TRBV19; abundance: few; CDR3nt: TGTGCCAGTAAAATAGGGGGAAATCAGCCCCAGCATTTT; CDR3aa: CASKIGGNQPQHF
d_gene: TRBD1; j_gene: TRBJ2-2; v_gene: TRBV19; abundance: .; CDR3nt: TGTGCCAGTAGAGGGGACAGGGCGGATAAAATAGGGGAGCTGTTTTTT; CDR3aa: CASRGDRADKIGELFF
d_gene: .; j_gene: TRBJ1-2; v_gene: TRBV4-3; abundance: .; CDR3nt: TGCGCCAGCAGCCAAGATCGGCAGGGTCGTAGCTGGGGTTACGGCTACACCTTC; CDR3aa: CASSQDRQGRSWGYGYTF
d_gene: .; j_gene: TRBJ2-3; v_gene: TRBV5-5; abundance: .; CDR3nt: TGTGCCAGCAGCTTGGTGGTGGGAGATACGCAGTATTTT; CDR3aa: CASSLVVGDTQYF
d_gene: .; j_gene: TRBJ2-4; v_gene: TRBV28; abundance: .; CDR3nt: TGTGCCAGCAGTACCCCCGGGTGGGGGACCAAAAACATTCAGTACTTC; CDR3aa: CASSTPGWGTKNIQYF
d_gene: .; j_gene: TRBJ1-2; v_gene: TRBV5-6; abundance: once; CDR3nt: TGTGCCAGCAGCTTAGGAAGATATGGCTACACCTTC; CDR3aa: CASSLGRYGYTF
d_gene: TRBD2; j_gene: TRBJ2-4; v_gene: TRBV18; abundance: .; CDR3nt: TGTGCCAGCTCTCGACTAGCGGGAGTAGGAGGAGCCAAAAACATTCAGTACTTC; CDR3aa: CASSRLAGVGGAKNIQYF
d_gene: TRBD2; j_gene: TRBJ2-2; v_gene: TRBV10-3; abundance: .; CDR3nt: TGTGCCATCAGTGGGACTAGCGGGACGAACACCGGGGAGCTGTTTTTT; CDR3aa: CAISGTSGTNTGELFF
d_gene: .; j_gene: TRBJ2-1; v_gene: TRBV12-3/TRBV12-4; abundance: .; CDR3nt: TGTGCCAGCAGTTTTTCCCTTCGGGAGCAGTTCTTC; CDR3aa: CASSFSLREQFF
d_gene: TRBD1; j_gene: TRBJ1-2; v_gene: TRBV30; abundance: .; CDR3nt: TGTGCCTGGAGGCCCGGGACAGGGAGTAACTATGGCTACACCTTC; CDR3aa: CAWRPGTGSNYGYTF
d_gene: TRBD1; j_gene: TRBJ2-3; v_gene: TRBV10-3; abundance: .; CDR3nt: TGTGCCATCAACTCAGGACAGGGTGGCACAGATACGCAGTATTTT; CDR3aa: CAINSGQGGTDTQYF
d_gene: .; j_gene: TRBJ2-7; v_gene: TRBV27; abundance: once; CDR3nt: TGTGCCAGCAGTCTGCGACAGTTCTACGAGCAGTACTTC; CDR3aa: CASSLRQFYEQYF
d_gene: .; j_gene: TRBJ2-3; v_gene: TRBV5-5; abundance: .; CDR3nt: TGTGCCAGCAGCTTGGAGATCAGCACAGATACGCAGTATTTT; CDR3aa: CASSLEISTDTQYF
d_gene: .; j_gene: TRBJ2-7; v_gene: TRBV25-1; abundance: .; CDR3nt: TGTGCCAGCGGCTACAGGGCCTACAAGCAGTACTTC; CDR3aa: CASGYRAYKQYF
d_gene: TRBD2; j_gene: TRBJ2-5; v_gene: TRBV7-2; abundance: .; CDR3nt: TGTGCCAGCAGCTTATTTTTAGCGGGCACACAAGAGACCCAGTACTTC; CDR3aa: CASSLFLAGTQETQYF
d_gene: .; j_gene: TRBJ1-1; v_gene: TRBV28; abundance: .; CDR3nt: TGTGCCAGCAGTTTAGTCGGGAGGACTGAAGCTTTCTTT; CDR3aa: CASSLVGRTEAFF
d_gene: .; j_gene: TRBJ1-1; v_gene: TRBV4-3; abundance: .; CDR3nt: TGCGCCAGCAGCCAAGACCAGGGGACTGAAGCTTTCTTT; CDR3aa: CASSQDQGTEAFF
d_gene: .; j_gene: TRBJ1-5; v_gene: TRBV2; abundance: few; CDR3nt: TGTGCCAGCGGCCGAGTGGGGGAGCCCCAGCATTTT; CDR3aa: CASGRVGEPQHF
d_gene: .; j_gene: TRBJ2-7; v_gene: TRBV12-3/TRBV12-4; abundance: .; CDR3nt: TGTGCCAGCAGTTTGGGTCTCCCTAGCGAGCAGTACTTC; CDR3aa: CASSLGLPSEQYF